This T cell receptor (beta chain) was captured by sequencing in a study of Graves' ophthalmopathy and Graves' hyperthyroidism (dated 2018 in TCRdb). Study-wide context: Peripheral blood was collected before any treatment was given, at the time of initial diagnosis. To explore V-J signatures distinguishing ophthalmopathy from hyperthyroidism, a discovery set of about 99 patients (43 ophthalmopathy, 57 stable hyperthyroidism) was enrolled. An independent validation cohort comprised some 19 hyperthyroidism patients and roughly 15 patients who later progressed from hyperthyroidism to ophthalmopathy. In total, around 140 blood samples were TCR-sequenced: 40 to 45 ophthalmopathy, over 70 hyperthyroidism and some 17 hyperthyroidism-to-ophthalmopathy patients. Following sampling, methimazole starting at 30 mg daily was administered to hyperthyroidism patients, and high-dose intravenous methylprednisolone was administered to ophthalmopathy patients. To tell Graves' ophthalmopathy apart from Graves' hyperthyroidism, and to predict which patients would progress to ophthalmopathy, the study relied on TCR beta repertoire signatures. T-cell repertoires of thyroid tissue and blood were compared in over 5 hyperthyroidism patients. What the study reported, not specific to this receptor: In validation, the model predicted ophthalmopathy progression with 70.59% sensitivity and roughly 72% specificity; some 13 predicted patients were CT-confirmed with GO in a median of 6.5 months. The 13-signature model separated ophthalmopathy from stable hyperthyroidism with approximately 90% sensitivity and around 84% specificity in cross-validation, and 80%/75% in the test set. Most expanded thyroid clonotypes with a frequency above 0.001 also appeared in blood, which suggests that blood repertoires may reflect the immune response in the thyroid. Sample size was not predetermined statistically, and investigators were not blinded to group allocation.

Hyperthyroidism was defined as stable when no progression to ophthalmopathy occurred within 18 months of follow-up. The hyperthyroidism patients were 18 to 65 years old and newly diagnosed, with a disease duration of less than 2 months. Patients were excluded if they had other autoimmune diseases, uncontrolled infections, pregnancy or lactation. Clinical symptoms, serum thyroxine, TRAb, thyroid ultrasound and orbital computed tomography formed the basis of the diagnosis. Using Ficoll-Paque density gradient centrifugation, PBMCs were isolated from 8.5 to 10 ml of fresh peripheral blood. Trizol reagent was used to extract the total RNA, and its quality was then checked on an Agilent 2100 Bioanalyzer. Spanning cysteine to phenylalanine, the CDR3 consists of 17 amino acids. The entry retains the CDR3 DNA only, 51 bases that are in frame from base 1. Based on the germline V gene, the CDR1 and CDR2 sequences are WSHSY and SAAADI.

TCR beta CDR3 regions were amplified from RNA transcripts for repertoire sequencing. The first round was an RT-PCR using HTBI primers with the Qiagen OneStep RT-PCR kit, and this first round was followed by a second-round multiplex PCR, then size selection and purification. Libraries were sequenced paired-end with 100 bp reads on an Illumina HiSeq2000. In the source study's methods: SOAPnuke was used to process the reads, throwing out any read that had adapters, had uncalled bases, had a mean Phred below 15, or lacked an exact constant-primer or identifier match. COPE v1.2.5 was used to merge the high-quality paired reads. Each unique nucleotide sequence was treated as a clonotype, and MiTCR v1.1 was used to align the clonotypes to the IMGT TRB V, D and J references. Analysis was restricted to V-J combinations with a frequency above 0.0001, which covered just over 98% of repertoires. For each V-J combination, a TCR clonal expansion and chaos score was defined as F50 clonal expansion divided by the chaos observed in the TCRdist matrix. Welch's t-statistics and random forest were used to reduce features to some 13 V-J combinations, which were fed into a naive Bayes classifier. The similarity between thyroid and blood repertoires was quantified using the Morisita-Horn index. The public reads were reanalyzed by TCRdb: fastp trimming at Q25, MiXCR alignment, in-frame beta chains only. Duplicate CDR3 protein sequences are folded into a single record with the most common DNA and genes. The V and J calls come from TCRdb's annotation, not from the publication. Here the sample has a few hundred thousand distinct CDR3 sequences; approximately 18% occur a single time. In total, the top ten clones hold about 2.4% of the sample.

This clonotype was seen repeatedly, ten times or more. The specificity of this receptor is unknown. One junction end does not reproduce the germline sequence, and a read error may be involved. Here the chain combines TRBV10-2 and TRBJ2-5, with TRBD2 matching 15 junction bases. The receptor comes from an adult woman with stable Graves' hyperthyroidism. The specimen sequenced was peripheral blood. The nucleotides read TGCGCCAGCAGCCCGGGACTAGCGGGAGGCTCCCAAAAGACCCAGTACTTC. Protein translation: CASSPGLAGGSQKTQYF.